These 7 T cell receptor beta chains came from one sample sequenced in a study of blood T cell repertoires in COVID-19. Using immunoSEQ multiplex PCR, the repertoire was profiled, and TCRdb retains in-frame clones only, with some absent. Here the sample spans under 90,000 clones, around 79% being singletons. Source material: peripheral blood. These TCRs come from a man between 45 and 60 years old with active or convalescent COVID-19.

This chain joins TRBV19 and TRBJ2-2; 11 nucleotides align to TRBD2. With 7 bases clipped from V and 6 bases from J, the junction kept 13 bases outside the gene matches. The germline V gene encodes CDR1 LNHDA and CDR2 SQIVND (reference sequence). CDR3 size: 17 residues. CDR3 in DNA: TGTGCCAGTAAAGGGCTAGCGGGGGGCCAAAATCCCGGGGAGCTGTTTTTT. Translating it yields CASKGLAGGQNPGELFF.

The CDR3 sequence: CASSVTGTAAYEQYF. CDR3 nucleotides: TGCGCCAGCAGCGTAACCGGGACAGCAGCCTACGAGCAGTACTTC. J is TRBJ2-7 and V is TRBV5-1; TRBD1 matches 7 bases. V was clipped by 4 bases and J by 2 bases; unmatched bases: 9. This CDR3 contains 15 residues. Germline loops: CDR1 SGHRS, CDR2 YFSETQ.

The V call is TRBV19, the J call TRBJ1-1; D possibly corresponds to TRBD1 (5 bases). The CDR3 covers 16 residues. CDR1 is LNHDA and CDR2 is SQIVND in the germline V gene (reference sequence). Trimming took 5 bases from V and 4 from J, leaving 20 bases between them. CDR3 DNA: TGTGCCAGTAGTCCAAAGGGGCGGGGACGGAGCACTGAAGCTTTCTTT. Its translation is CASSPKGRGRSTEAFF.

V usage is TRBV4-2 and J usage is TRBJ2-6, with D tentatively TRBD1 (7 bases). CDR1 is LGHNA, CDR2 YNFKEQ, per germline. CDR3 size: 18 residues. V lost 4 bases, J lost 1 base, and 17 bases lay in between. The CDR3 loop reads CASSREQGGKSGANVLTF. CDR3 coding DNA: TGTGCCAGCAGCCGGGAGCAGGGGGGTAAATCTGGGGCCAACGTCCTGACTTTC.

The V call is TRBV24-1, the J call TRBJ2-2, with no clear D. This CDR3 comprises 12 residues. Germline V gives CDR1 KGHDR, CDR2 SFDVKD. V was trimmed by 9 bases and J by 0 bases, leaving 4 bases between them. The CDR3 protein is CATGPNTGELFF. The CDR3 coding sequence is TGTGCCACCGGCCCGAACACCGGGGAGCTGTTTTTT.

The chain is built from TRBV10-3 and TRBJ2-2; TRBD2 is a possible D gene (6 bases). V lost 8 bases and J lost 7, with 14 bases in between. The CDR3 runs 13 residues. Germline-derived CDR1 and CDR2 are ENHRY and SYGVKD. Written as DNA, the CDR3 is TGTGCCATCGGTGGGCAGGGAGGCGGGGAGCTGTTTTTT. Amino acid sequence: CAIGGQGGGELFF.

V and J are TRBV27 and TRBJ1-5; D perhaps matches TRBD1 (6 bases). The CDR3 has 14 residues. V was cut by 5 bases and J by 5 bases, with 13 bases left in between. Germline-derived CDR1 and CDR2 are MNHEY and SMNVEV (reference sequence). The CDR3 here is CASSHDRRYQPQHF. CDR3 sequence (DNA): TGTGCCAGCAGTCATGACAGGAGATATCAGCCCCAGCATTTT.